This T cell receptor beta chain was identified in a study of post-analysis software for immune sequencing data. Incorporated into the TCR beta cDNA libraries were unique molecular identifiers, which served to reduce PCR and sequencing biases. Roughly 0.5 million cDNA molecules were obtained from about 1 to 10 million T cells. TCRdb re-analysed the PCR reads in MiXCR, keeping a single row per CDR3 protein. The repertoire holds 400,000 to 500,000 distinct CDR3 sequences, 30% to 40% seen once, with around 8% in the top ten. The sequenced sample was blood. This clonotype was sampled from a girl between 2 and 10 years old with multiple sclerosis.

CDR3 protein: CASSLEAGTGGADTQYF. Written as DNA, the CDR3 is TGTGCCAGCAGCTTAGAGGCCGGGACAGGGGGCGCAGATACGCAGTATTTT. The chain carries TRBV7-6 and TRBJ2-3, with 12 bases identical to TRBD1. The V gene's germline CDR1 is SGHVS and CDR2 FNYEAQ. V lost 1 base, J lost 4 bases, and 6 bases stayed unmatched. The CDR3 has 17 amino acids.